This TCR beta chain was recovered during a study of blood T cell repertoires in COVID-19. Study overall: The United States, Italy and Spain were the sources of the acute and convalescent COVID-19 samples.

The CDR3 totals 14 residues. V was clipped by 7 bases and J by 5 bases; unmatched bases: 8. Germline assignment: CDR1 SGHRS and CDR2 YFSETQ. How the authors handled the data: Estimation of nucleated cell counts was performed using reference gene primer amplification. Clones were sequenced by immunoSEQ multiplex PCR, and TCRdb holds only the in-frame ones, with some missing. The V and J calls and clone size were taken over from that table, and D and trimming were inferred from the DNA. The table lists about 300,000 clones, roughly 83% of them singletons. Sequencing was done on a sample of peripheral blood. The receptor's source is a human donor with COVID-19, enrolled during active disease. The donor label of this sample is uncertain. The chain is built from TRBV5-1 and TRBJ2-1; TRBD1 matches 8 bases. The CDR3 loop is CASRPGTGNNEQFF. DNA for the CDR3: TGCGCCAGCCGTCCCGGGACAGGCAACAATGAGCAGTTCTTC.